The source of this T cell receptor (beta chain) is a study of T cells expressing NK-cell markers. Study overall: CD3+CD56+NKG2C+, CD3+CD56+NKG2C- and CD3+CD56-NKG2C+ T cells, once sorted, supplied the TCR beta repertoires.

Findings of the study overall: Evidence did not settle whether expanded NKG2C+ T cell clones targeted HCMV.

The germline V gene encodes CDR1 SGHTA and CDR2 FQGTGA. CDR3 length: 13 residues. UMI-tagged 5'RACE template switching yielded the TCR beta cDNA. TCRdb re-called the 5' RACE reads and gives one entry per CDR3 protein, without DNA. Its table lists about 370,000 distinct CDR3 sequences. A note on this clonotype: Its antigen is still unknown.

Sequencing was carried out using blood T cells: a sorted CD56 or NKG2C T cell subset, CD4+ or CD8+ T cells, or bulk PBMC T cells (not recorded which). The chain combines TRBV7-3 with TRBJ2-5; TCRdb designates TRBD1, a call that cannot be tested without DNA. This clonotype was sampled from a woman in her 50s in good health. CDR3 residues: CASSITGVETQYF.